This TCR beta chain comes out of a study of TIL therapy for anti-PD-1-resistant metastatic lung cancer (dated by TCRdb to the early 2020s). With regard to the full study: Before any PD-1/PD-L1 blockade was given, tumors were harvested, nivolumab was then administered, and patients who progressed went on to receive lymphodepletion, an infusion of expanded TIL, and IL-2. Enrolled patients had a median age of 54 years (range roughly 38-80) and a median tumor PD-L1 proportion score of under 7%. Most of the cohort had lung adenocarcinoma, several tumors were EGFR-mutant and two were ALK-rearranged, and half of the patients were current or former smokers. Across the cohort, whole-exome sequencing showed a median non-synonymous tumor mutation burden of more than 1.3 mutations per megabase. Clonotypes were tracked across tumor, expanded TIL product and serial blood samples by T cell receptor beta sequencing of tumor and peripheral blood.

Overall results and qualifications from the work: Clonotypes from the infused TIL partially replaced the baseline peripheral repertoire and then declined over months, and persistence showed no apparent association with response. Generalizability was limited because the cohort was highly selected, with more treatment-naive, never-smoker and oncogene-addicted patients included than is typical. The study protocol defined all tumor marker inferences as exploratory.

The immunoSEQ v3 hsTCRB kit was used to amplify TCR beta CDR3 regions from genomic DNA through bias-controlled multiplex PCR. An Illumina NextSeq 500 was used to sequence the TCR libraries, reaching around 1.8 million read pairs at survey level or roughly 5-6.5 million at deep level. In the source study's methods: The immunoSEQ Analyzer software assigned V, D and J genes, filtered out non-productive sequences, and reported clonality. Repertoires were compared using productive Simpson clonality and Morisita overlap index of productive TRB rearrangements between infused TIL and blood. Absolute clonotype counts in blood were estimated as lymphocyte count times CD3+ fraction times the clone's productive frequency. TCRdb retrieved this table from immuneACCESS and kept in-frame rearrangements only. Not all clones are present; in checked studies, unresolved V genes account for under half, and no reason is known for the remainder. Clone size and the V and J calls come from that table; the DNA yielded D and trimming. Here the sample has some 50,000 clones; less than 80% occur a single time. The top ten hold approximately 15% of the sample.

CDR3 length: 16 amino acids, cysteine to phenylalanine. The read is trimmed to its CDR3 DNA, 48 bases read in frame from base 1. The germline V gene supplies CDR1 SNHLY and CDR2 FYNNEI. Deletion took 1 base off V and 6 bases off J, with a span of 19 bases between the germline ends. The meaning of the sample's time point label: pre-treatment sample, taken before nivolumab and TIL therapy. Adults with stage 4 NSCLC were enrolled in a dual-center phase I trial from October 2017 to January 2020. Samples came from a single-arm, open-label phase I trial of tumor-infiltrating lymphocyte therapy with nivolumab in advanced non-small cell lung cancer. Blood mononuclear cells were isolated from EDTA tubes by Ficoll gradient and were snap-frozen as pellets, and DNA was extracted with a Qiagen mini-prep kit. This clone was observed a few times. The antigen it binds to is not known. No base qualities exist here, and no much larger clone lies one base off it.

The origin of this receptor is a man between 65 and 80 years old with non-small cell lung cancer. The rearranged segments are TRBV2 and TRBJ2-7, with TRBD1 as a weak D call on 5 bases. The sequences come from blood, collected at baseline. The nucleotide sequence is given as TGTGCCAGCAGTGAAGGGGGCACAGCACTACCGGGCGAGCAGTACTTC. Its amino acids are CASSEGGTALPGEQYF.